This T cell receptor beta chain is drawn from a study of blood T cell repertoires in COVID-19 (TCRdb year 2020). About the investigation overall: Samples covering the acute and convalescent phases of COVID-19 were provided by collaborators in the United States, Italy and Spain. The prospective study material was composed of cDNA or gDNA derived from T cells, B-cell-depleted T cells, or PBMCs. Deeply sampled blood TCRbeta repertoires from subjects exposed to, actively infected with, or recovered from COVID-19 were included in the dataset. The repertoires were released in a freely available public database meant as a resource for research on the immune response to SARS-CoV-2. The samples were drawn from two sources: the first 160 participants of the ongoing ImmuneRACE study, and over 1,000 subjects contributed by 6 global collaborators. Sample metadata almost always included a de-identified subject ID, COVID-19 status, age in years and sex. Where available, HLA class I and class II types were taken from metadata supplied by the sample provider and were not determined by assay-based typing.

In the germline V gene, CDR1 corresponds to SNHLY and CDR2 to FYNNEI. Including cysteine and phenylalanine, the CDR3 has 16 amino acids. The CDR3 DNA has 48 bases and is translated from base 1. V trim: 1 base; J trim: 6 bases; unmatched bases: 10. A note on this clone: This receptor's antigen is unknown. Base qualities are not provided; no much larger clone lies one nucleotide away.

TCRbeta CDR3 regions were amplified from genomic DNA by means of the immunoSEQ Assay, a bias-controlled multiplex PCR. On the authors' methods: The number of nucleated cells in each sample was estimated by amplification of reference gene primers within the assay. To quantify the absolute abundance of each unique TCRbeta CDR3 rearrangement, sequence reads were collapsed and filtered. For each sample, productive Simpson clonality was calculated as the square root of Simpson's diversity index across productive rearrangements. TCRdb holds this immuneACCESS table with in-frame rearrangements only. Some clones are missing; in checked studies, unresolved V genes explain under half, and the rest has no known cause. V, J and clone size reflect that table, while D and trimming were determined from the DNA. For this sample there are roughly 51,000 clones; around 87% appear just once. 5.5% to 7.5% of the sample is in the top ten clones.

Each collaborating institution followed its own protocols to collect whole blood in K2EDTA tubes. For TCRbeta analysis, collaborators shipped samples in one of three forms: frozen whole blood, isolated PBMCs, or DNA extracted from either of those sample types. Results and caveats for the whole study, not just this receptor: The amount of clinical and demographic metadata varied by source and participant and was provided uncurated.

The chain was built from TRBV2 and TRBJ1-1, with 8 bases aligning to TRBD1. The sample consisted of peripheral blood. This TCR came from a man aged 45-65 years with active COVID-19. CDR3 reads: CASSEVRGHVWPEAFF. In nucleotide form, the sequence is TGTGCCAGCAGTGAAGTCAGGGGGCACGTCTGGCCTGAAGCTTTCTTT.